This T cell receptor (beta chain) was identified during a study of Ad26.COV2.S vaccination and SARS-CoV-2 variants. Study findings and constraints: Those who received vaccine or placebo ended up with similar non-spike TCR breadth.

Germline CDR1 reads MDHEN; CDR2 reads SYDVKM. The V end lost 6 bases, the J end lost 10 bases, and 13 bases lay between the germline ends. The CDR3 runs 13 residues. The sample's treatment: some 20 received Ad26.COV2.S at low or high dose, single or two shots; five or six received placebo; per-sample allocation not given. Sample collection was performed on day 63 after the first vaccine or placebo injection. Spike of the Wuhan-strain SARS-CoV-2 was expressed by an Ad26 vector, which formed the vaccine. This table comes from immunoSEQ multiplex PCR, and its TCRdb copy is limited to in-frame clones, with some not included. The table lists about 440,000 clones, around nine tenths of them singletons, with roughly 13% in the top ten. This clone was observed a few times. The antigen remains unidentified.

This chain connects TRBV28 to TRBJ1-6; D gene ambiguous. This clonotype was sampled from a person between 18 and 65 years old who received the Ad26.COV2.S COVID-19 vaccine or a placebo. Sequencing was performed on peripheral blood, taken in a trial of Ad26.COV2.S vaccine versus placebo. The DNA for the CDR3 is TGTGCCAGCAGCAGAGTTCCTTACTCACCCCTCCACTTT. It codes for CASSRVPYSPLHF.